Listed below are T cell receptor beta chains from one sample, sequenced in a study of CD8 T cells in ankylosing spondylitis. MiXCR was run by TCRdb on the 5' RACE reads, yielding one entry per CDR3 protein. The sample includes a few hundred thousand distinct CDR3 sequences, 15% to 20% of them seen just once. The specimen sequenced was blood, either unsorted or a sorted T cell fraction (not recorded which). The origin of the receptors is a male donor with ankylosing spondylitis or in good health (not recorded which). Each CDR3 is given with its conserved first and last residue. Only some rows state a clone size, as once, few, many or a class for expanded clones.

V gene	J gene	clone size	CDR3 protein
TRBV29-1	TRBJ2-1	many	CSVPGLAGGSSYNEQFF
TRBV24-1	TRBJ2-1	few	CATSDLKGGEQFF
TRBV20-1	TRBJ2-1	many	CSALTSGSMNEQFF
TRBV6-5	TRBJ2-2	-	CASSYSSPLPGELFF
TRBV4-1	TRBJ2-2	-	CASSHGRDTGELFF
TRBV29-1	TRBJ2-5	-	CSVRDRIWTQYF
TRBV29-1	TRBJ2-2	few	CSGDSNTGELFF
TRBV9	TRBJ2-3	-	CASSPYEDTQYF
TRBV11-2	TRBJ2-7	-	CASSLGVRPYEQYF
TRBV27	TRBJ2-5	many	CASSSRDRDETQYF
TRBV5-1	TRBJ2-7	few	CASSPTDRPQYF
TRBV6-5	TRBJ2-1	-	CASSYLGPDNEQFF
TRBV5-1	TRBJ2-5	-	CASSWIGRAQETQYF
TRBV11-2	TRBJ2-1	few	CASSPKGGNEQFF
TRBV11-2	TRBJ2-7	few	CASSLEAPPGYPYEQYF
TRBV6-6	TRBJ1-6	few	CATISWANSPLHF
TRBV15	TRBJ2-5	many	CATSGELRPQETQYF
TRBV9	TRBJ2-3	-	CASSVHRGPSTDTQYF
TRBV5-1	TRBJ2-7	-	CASSPAQAGPEQYF
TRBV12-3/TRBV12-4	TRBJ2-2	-	CASSSYRDTGELFF
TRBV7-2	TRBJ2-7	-	CASSWALADPSYEQYF
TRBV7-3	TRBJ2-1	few	CASSLSSENNEQFF
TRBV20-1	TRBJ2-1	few	CSARPDVTFNEQFF
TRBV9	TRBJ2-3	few	CASSAHSNTDTQYF
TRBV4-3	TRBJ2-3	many	CASSQVQGGTDTQYF
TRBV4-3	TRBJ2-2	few	CASSQRTGFNTGELFF
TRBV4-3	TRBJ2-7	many	CASSQGQGPLYEQYF
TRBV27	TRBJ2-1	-	CASSSGTPYNEQFF
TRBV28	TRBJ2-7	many	CASRGRGYYEQYF
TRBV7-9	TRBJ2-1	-	CASTPPCGLACEQFF
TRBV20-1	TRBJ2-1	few	CSALSSGRAAYEQFF
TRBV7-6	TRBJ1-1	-	CASSLDGFTEAFF
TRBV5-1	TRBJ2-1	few	CASSLVTGDNEQFF
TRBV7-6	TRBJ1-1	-	CASSSSGGEAFF
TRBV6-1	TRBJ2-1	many	CASRIRGGHEQFF
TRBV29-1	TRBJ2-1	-	CSVVSQGPYNEQFF
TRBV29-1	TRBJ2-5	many	CSVVQETQYF
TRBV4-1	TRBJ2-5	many	CASSQELAGGGETQYF
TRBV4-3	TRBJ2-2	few	CASSQGSGVMGELFF
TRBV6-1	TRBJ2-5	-	CARESGSIEETQYF
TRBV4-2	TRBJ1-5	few	CASTQGRQARGGNQPQHF
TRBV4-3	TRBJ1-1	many	CASSPWTASNTEAFF
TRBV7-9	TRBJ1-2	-	CASSSGQVLWGYTF
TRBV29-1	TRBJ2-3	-	CSVEDIGTSGATDTQYF
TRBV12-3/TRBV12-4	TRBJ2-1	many	CASSLGGSGGNEQFF
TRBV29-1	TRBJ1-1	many	CSGIGDRDEAFF
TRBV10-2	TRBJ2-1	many	CASSELGGYYNEQFF
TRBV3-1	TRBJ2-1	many	CASSPLSHEQFF